These 25 T cell receptor beta chains share one sample of origin, sequenced in a study of T cells in Graves' hyperthyroidism and ophthalmopathy. Amplification targeted TCR beta CDR3 regions from RNA transcripts. The TCR CDR3 was amplified in a first-round RT-PCR using the HTBI primer set. MiXCR, run by TCRdb on the multiplex PCR reads, gives a single entry per CDR3 protein. The sample has approximately 610,000 distinct CDR3 sequences, 14% to 15% seen once. The specimen sequenced was blood. The receptors here all came from a middle-aged woman with Graves' ophthalmopathy.

Notes on this clonotype: A much larger clone lies a single base off, so this may be a read error. CDR3 sequence reads: CTSSLGIPQSEAFF. In DNA form, the CDR3 reads TGTACCAGCAGCTTAGGGATCCCTCAGTCTGAAGCTTTCTTT. The chain uses TRBV7-9 and TRBJ1-1, with D unclear. In germline, CDR1 is SEHNR, CDR2 FQNEAQ (reference sequence). The CDR3 runs to 14 residues.

V gene TRBV4-1 combines with J gene TRBJ2-5, with D perhaps matching TRBD2 (7 bases). CDR3 length equals 17 residues. The germline CDR1 and CDR2 sequences are MGHRA and YSYEKL. V dropped 0 bases and J dropped 4 bases, with 18 bases sitting between them. The CDR3 protein is CASSQDGALRGGETQYF. The CDR3 DNA is TGCGCCAGCAGCCAAGACGGGGCTTTAAGGGGGGGAGAGACCCAGTACTTC.

This clonotype has ten or more counts. This rearrangement joins TRBV10-3 to TRBJ2-7, with 13 bases that match TRBD2. V dropped 3 bases and J dropped 2; count of bases not matched to a gene: 7. Looked up from germline, CDR1 is ENHRY and CDR2 is SYGVKD. The CDR3 consists of 17 residues. CDR3 region: CAISDTRGLAGTYEQYF. Written as DNA, the CDR3 is TGTGCCATCAGTGATACCCGGGGACTAGCGGGAACCTACGAGCAGTACTTC.

In its sample, this clonotype was seen once. The chain has TRBV11-2 and TRBJ1-2, with D maybe TRBD1 (5 bases). Germline assignment: CDR1 SGHAT and CDR2 FQNNGV. This CDR3 spans 15 amino acids. The V and J ends lost 5 bases and 3 bases respectively, with 16 bases between them. CDR3 residues: CASSRRDAWDYGYTF. DNA of the CDR3: TGTGCCAGCAGCCGTCGGGACGCCTGGGACTATGGCTACACCTTC.

The V gene is TRBV30, the J gene TRBJ1-1; 10 positions match TRBD1. CDR3 size: 16 residues. Germline-derived CDR1 and CDR2 are GTSNPN and SVGIG (reference sequence). V shed 2 bases and J 1 base; nucleotides not matched to a gene: 7. The CDR3 region has the DNA TGTGCCTGGAGTTGGGGATGGGACAGGGGGAACACTGAAGCTTTCTTT. Its protein product is CAWSWGWDRGNTEAFF.

This clonotype was seen many times. The CDR3 sequence is CASSEGLAGAGPYEQYF. CDR3 DNA sequence: TGCGCCAGCAGTGAAGGACTAGCGGGGGCAGGTCCCTACGAGCAGTACTTC. This chain connects TRBV10-1 to TRBJ2-7; 13 bases align to TRBD2. This CDR3 is built from 17 residues. Germline CDR1 reads WNHNN; CDR2 reads SYGVQD (reference sequence). Unmatched junction bases numbered 7, after V lost 3 bases and J lost 2 bases.

This clonotype turned up a few times. J is TRBJ2-7 and V is TRBV4-1; no firm D call. Trimming pared 4 bases from V and 9 bases from J, leaving 19 bases between. This CDR3 spans 14 amino acids. CDR1 and CDR2 (germline): MGHRA, YSYEKL. The CDR3 loop is CASSPKDQSDGQYF. DNA for the CDR3: TGCGCCAGCAGCCCAAAGGACCAAAGCGACGGGCAGTACTTC.

About this clonotype: A much larger clone differs from this one at a single base, so this may be a read error. V is TRBV28 and J is TRBJ1-2; TRBD1 matches 7 bases. The germline V gene has CDR1 MDHEN and CDR2 SYDVKM. The CDR3 contains 12 residues. The J segment lost 6 bases and the V segment lost 10 bases, leaving 8 bases of the junction unmatched. The CDR3 reads CAISQGVDGYTF. The CDR3, as DNA: TGTGCCATATCGCAGGGGGTGGATGGCTACACCTTC.

This clonotype was observed many times. The chain carries TRBV29-1 and TRBJ1-3; D gene uncertain. The CDR3 runs 14 residues. Germline CDR1 is SQVTM and CDR2 is ANQGSEA. The V end was cut by 4 bases, the J end by 4 bases, with 14 bases between. CDR3 residues: CSVGLWERGNTIYF. The DNA for the CDR3 is TGCAGCGTTGGACTTTGGGAGAGAGGAAACACCATATATTTT.

This clonotype showed up many times. This sequence joins TRBV12-3 or TRBV12-4 and TRBJ2-7; 10 bases are a match to TRBD1. The CDR3 is 15 amino acids. V was pared by 5 bases and J by 2 bases, with 6 bases of the junction left unmatched. In DNA form, the CDR3 reads TGTGCCAGCAGTCCTGAGGACAGGGGGACCTACGAGCAGTACTTC. Amino acids: CASSPEDRGTYEQYF.

A single count supports this clonotype. This chain connects TRBV7-2 to TRBJ2-5; D tentatively reads TRBD1 or TRBD2 (5 bases each). Germline CDR1 SGHTA, CDR2 FQGNSA. V lost 5 bases and J 0 bases, leaving 13 bases between the germline ends. This CDR3 is 15 amino acids long. CDR3 bases: TGTGCCAGCAGCACTGGGACCCTGTACCAAGAGACCCAGTACTTC. This sequence encodes CASSTGTLYQETQYF.

This clonotype was seen at least ten times. V usage is TRBV4-2 and J usage is TRBJ1-3; D gene unclear. Germline lookup yields CDR1 LGHNA and CDR2 YNFKEQ. Trimming cost V 4 bases and J 0 bases, with 13 bases left between them. The CDR3 runs to 16 residues. The CDR3 nucleotides read TGTGCCAGCAGCCCGACCGACGGGCGCTCTGGAAACACCATATATTTT. Its protein product is CASSPTDGRSGNTIYF.

This clonotype was recorded at least ten times. This chain links TRBV19 with TRBJ1-1, with TRBD1 identical over 9 bases. Trimming removed 5 bases from V and 7 bases from J; junction bases left unmatched: 8. Per the germline V gene, CDR1 is LNHDA and CDR2 is SQIVND (reference sequence). CDR3 length equals 14 residues. CDR3 DNA sequence: TGTGCCAGTAGTCCGGGACAGGGCGAATTTGAAGCTTTCTTT. It specifies CASSPGQGEFEAFF.

This clonotype came up many times. This rearrangement joins TRBV18 to TRBJ2-7; D remains ambiguous. Deletions cut 2 bases from V and 0 bases from J, with 20 bases between. This CDR3 has 18 amino acids. Per germline, CDR1 KGHSH and CDR2 LQKENI. CDR3 protein: CASSPSPRLFFFSYEQYF. The CDR3 DNA reads as TGTGCCAGCTCACCAAGTCCAAGATTATTTTTTTTCTCCTACGAGCAGTACTTC. Looking up the rest from reference TRBV18 and TRBJ2-7 gives the full variable domain: NAGVMQNPRHLVRRRGQEARLRCSPMKGHSHVYWYRQLPEEGLKFMVYLQKENIIDESGMPKERFSAEFPKEGPSILRIQQVVRGDSAAYFCASSPSPRLFFFSYEQYFGPGTRLTVT.

This clonotype has at least ten counts. This chain joins TRBV20-1 and TRBJ2-5; D ambiguous. The CDR3 length is 13 residues. Germline CDR1 and CDR2: DFQATT and SNEGSKA (reference sequence). V was trimmed by 4 bases and J by 5 bases, leaving 14 bases between them. The CDR3 is CSATPDEDETQYF. The DNA for the CDR3 is TGCAGTGCTACCCCTGATGAGGACGAGACCCAGTACTTC.

At least ten counts were recorded for this clonotype. The V gene is TRBV27, the J gene TRBJ1-2; 10 positions match TRBD1. The trim removed 6 bases at V and 4 bases at J, leaving 5 bases unmatched. The germline V gene encodes CDR1 MNHEY and CDR2 SMNVEV (reference sequence). CDR3 size: 14 residues. In DNA, the CDR3 is TGTGCCAGCAGGCGGACAGGGGGTGGCTATGGCTACACCTTC. Translated: CASRRTGGGYGYTF.

At least ten counts were recorded for this clonotype. This chain uses TRBV20-1 with TRBJ2-7; tentatively, D is TRBD2 (5 bases). This CDR3 spans 14 amino acids. Germline CDR1 reads DFQATT; CDR2 reads SNEGSKA (reference sequence). Trimming cost V 6 bases and J 4 bases, with 19 bases left between them. The DNA for the CDR3 is TGCAGTGCCCCCTGGGCGGCCAGAGGGTACGAGCAGTACTTC. Its protein is CSAPWAARGYEQYF.

This clonotype was recorded a few times. The chain links TRBV10-3 to TRBJ1-1; D might be TRBD1 (6 bases). This CDR3 has 14 amino acids. From germline, CDR1 is ENHRY and CDR2 SYGVKD. Trimming cost V 5 bases and J 0 bases, with 10 bases left between them. CDR3 amino acids: CAISNRELNTEAFF. As DNA, the CDR3 is TGTGCCATCAGTAACAGGGAACTGAACACTGAAGCTTTCTTT.

In this sample, this clonotype turned up many times. This rearrangement joins TRBV12-3 or TRBV12-4 to TRBJ2-5; 9 nucleotides line up with TRBD1. The trim removed 5 bases at V and 5 bases at J, leaving 9 bases unmatched. This CDR3 spans 15 amino acids. The chain's CDR3 is CASSQQGARKETQYF. Here the CDR3 DNA reads TGTGCCAGCAGTCAACAGGGGGCGAGGAAGGAGACCCAGTACTTC.

The chain uses TRBV19 and TRBJ2-2, with 14 bases lining up with TRBD2. CDR3 length equals 16 residues. J was trimmed by 6 bases and V by 5 bases; bases with no gene match: 5. Germline values: CDR1 LNHDA, CDR2 SQIVND (reference sequence). Here the CDR3 DNA reads TGTGCCAGTAGTGGCCGACTAGCGGGAGGGGCCGGGGAGCTGTTTTTT. Its translation: CASSGRLAGGAGELFF.

Many counts were recorded for this clonotype. The chain has TRBV5-1 and TRBJ1-1; D remains ambiguous. The V gene lost 3 bases and the J gene lost 7 bases, with 13 bases spanning the gap. This CDR3 contains 13 residues. CDR1 and CDR2 from the germline V gene are SGHRS and YFSETQ. CDR3: CASSYNPGDEAFF. For the CDR3, the DNA is TGCGCCAGCAGCTATAACCCCGGGGATGAAGCTTTCTTT.

This clonotype was counted many times. The CDR3 nucleotides are TGTGCCAGCAGCTTCGGGACAGTACCCCACTATGGCTACACCTTC. Protein product: CASSFGTVPHYGYTF. V gene TRBV7-2 combines with J gene TRBJ1-2; 7 bases line up with TRBD1. V lost 3 bases and J lost 3; bases outside the gene matches: 7. The CDR3 is made up of 15 amino acids. Germline-derived CDR1 and CDR2 are SGHTA and FQGNSA.

The chain joins TRBV7-8 to TRBJ1-2; no clear D gene. The germline V and J ends were trimmed by 7 bases and 8 bases, with 11 bases remaining between them. This CDR3 contains 11 residues. Germline values: CDR1 SGHVS, CDR2 FQNEAQ. The CDR3 DNA reads as TGTGCCAGCATCGGACCTGGAGGCTACACCTTC. Protein: CASIGPGGYTF. Looking up the rest from reference TRBV7-8 and TRBJ1-2 gives the full variable domain: GAGVSQSPRYKVAKRGQDVALRCDPISGHVSLFWYQQALGQGPEFLTYFQNEAQLDKSGLPSDRFFAERPEGSVSTLKIQRTQQEDSAVYLCASIGPGGYTFGSGTRLTVV.

This clonotype has at least ten counts. V and J are TRBV12-3 or TRBV12-4 and TRBJ1-5; tentatively, D is TRBD1 (5 bases). The CDR3 length is 14 residues. The V and J ends lost 6 bases and 2 bases respectively, with 11 bases between them. CDR3 nucleotide sequence: TGTGCCAGCAGGGCTCAGGGCGGCAATCAGCCCCAGCATTTT. Its protein product is CASRAQGGNQPQHF.

This clonotype was seen repeatedly, ten times or more. The rearrangement uses TRBV28 and TRBJ1-6, with D possibly being TRBD1 (5 bases). The germline V gene has CDR1 MDHEN and CDR2 SYDVKM. Deletions cut 6 bases from V and 12 bases from J, with 18 bases between. CDR3 length: 14 residues. CDR3 sequence (DNA): TGTGCCAGCAGGGACCAGGGAACTGTTGGACCCCTCCACTTT. It codes for CASRDQGTVGPLHF.